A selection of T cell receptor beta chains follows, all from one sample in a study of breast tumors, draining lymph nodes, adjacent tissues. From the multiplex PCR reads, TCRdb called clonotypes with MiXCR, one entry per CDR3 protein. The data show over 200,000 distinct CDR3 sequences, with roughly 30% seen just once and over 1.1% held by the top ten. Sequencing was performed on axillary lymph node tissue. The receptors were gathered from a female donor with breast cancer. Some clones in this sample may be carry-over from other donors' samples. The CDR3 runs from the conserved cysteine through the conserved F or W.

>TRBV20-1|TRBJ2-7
CSAIFGPQLSYEQYF
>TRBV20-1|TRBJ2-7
CSARDSASGSSYEQYF
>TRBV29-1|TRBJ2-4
CSVVGAALAKNIQYF
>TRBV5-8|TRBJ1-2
CASSLGLHYGYTF
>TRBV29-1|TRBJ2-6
CSVELGAGNPSGANVLTF
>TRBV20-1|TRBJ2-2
CSASSDTVELFF
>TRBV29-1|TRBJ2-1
CSALTSSSYNEQFF
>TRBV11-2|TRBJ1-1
CASSLGVGVRTEAFF
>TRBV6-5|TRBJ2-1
CASRARTSRGNEQFF
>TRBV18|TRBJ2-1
CASSPPRQSSYNEQFF